This is a list of T cell receptor beta chains from one sample in a study of Ad26.COV2.S vaccination and SARS-CoV-2 variants. The method was immunoSEQ multiplex PCR; TCRdb's version includes in-frame clones alone and lacks a portion of them. Counted here are roughly 510,000 clones, around 88% occurring once; the ten biggest clones make up 9.5% to 15%. The source was peripheral blood, collected in a trial of Ad26.COV2.S vaccine versus placebo. The receptors were sampled from a person aged 18-65 years who received the Ad26.COV2.S COVID-19 vaccine or a placebo. Each CDR3 is given without its conserved first and last residue. Each record gives: J gene, V gene, CDR3 protein.

TRBJ2-2 TRBV30 AWKRFANTGELF
TRBJ1-1 TRBV7-8 ASSLAWGREAF
TRBJ2-5 TRBV24-1 ATSDTAAGTQETQY
TRBJ2-5 TRBV28 ASRRDRGVKGQETQY
TRBJ1-3 TRBV10-3 AIGVDSGNTIY
TRBJ1-6 TRBV5-1 ASSLVGDRASPLH
TRBJ2-2 TRBV6-5 ASSSLAGGAGELF
TRBJ2-3 TRBV19 ASSWTSTDTQY
TRBJ2-2 TRBV7-8 ASSLGLRGRLAPNTGELF
TRBJ2-7 TRBV6-5 ASTPAAPLYEQY
TRBJ1-5 TRBV6-1 ASSEASGGYQPQH
TRBJ2-7 TRBV28 ASRGTLQYYEQY
TRBJ2-7 TRBV13 ASSHGRGGGYEQY
TRBJ1-5 TRBV7-9 ASSRLTGTIGSSNQPQH
TRBJ2-1 TRBV6-5 ASSWGPRNEQF
TRBJ2-7 TRBV5-4 ASSLNTGEQY
TRBJ1-2 TRBV27 ASSRDTVYGYT